These T cell receptor beta chains were read from a single sample in a study of blood T cells in healthy people across ages. TCRdb itself ran the 5' RACE reads through MiXCR, one entry per CDR3 protein. Seen here are about 1.6 million distinct CDR3 sequences, about 35% observed once, and the top ten hold around 11%. The sequenced material came from blood. The receptor set was obtained from a woman younger than 45 in good health. Both conserved end residues are part of each CDR3. The D gene is left open where the match is weak. Clone size appears in some rows only: once, few, many, or a class for an expanded clone.

CASSGGPGPASNEQFF TGTGCCAGCAGTGGGGGACCGGGACCAGCATCCAATGAGCAGTTCTTC TRBV5-6 16 - TRBJ2-1 -
CASSQGGGGYTF TGTGCCAGCAGCCAAGGAGGGGGTGGCTACACCTTC TRBV3-1 12 many TRBJ1-2 -
CASSYSTDRGYGYTF TGTGCCAGCAGTTATTCGACTGACAGGGGCTATGGCTACACCTTC TRBV6-2/TRBV6-3 15 - TRBJ1-2 TRBD1
CASNVGTSIDNEQFF TGTGCCAGCAACGTGGGGACTAGTATCGACAATGAGCAGTTCTTC TRBV6-2/TRBV6-3 15 few TRBJ2-1 TRBD2
CSAKMSPGDRVGTEAFF TGCAGTGCTAAAATGTCCCCGGGGGACAGGGTAGGCACTGAAGCTTTCTTT TRBV20-1 17 - TRBJ1-1 TRBD1
CASRISAGGPMEEQFF TGTGCCAGCAGAATTTCCGCGGGGGGGCCTATGGAGGAGCAGTTCTTC TRBV27 16 - TRBJ2-1 TRBD2
CASGPMKQGAPATNEKLFF TGTGCCAGCGGCCCAATGAAACAGGGGGCTCCTGCAACTAATGAAAAACTGTTTTTT TRBV7-4 19 - TRBJ1-4 TRBD1
CASSGTLAGTTSTDTQYF TGTGCCAGCAGTGGGACTCTAGCGGGGACGACTAGCACAGATACGCAGTATTTT TRBV9 18 - TRBJ2-3 TRBD2
CASSRIQGPTEAFF TGTGCCAGCTCACGGATACAGGGGCCCACTGAAGCTTTCTTT TRBV18 14 - TRBJ1-1 TRBD1
CASSPGGLGANVLTF TGTGCCAGCAGCCCCGGGGGCTTGGGGGCCAACGTCCTGACTTTC TRBV3-1 15 - TRBJ2-6 -
CASSGGTSDYEQYF TGTGCCAGCAGCGGAGGGACGTCAGACTACGAGCAGTACTTC TRBV7-2 14 many TRBJ2-7 -
CASSHIAGGVTGELFF TGTGCCAGCAGCCACATAGCGGGGGGCGTCACCGGGGAGCTGTTTTTT TRBV3-1 16 - TRBJ2-2 TRBD2